The entry below gives a single T cell receptor beta chain sequence along with its context. These data originate in a study of blood T cell repertoires in COVID-19. Whole-study context: COVID-19 samples collected from the United States, Italy and Spain covered acute and convalescent phases.

This CDR3 is 16 amino acids long. Trimming pared 1 base from V and 2 bases from J, leaving 12 bases between. Germline CDR1 and CDR2: SGHTA and FQGTGA. The repertoire was sequenced with immunoSEQ multiplex PCR; TCRdb's copy has only in-frame clones and lacks some. This table holds 110,000 to 150,000 clones, about four fifths found once. Sequencing was carried out using peripheral blood. The receptor was isolated from a woman aged 80 or over with acute or convalescent COVID-19. This chain connects TRBV7-3 to TRBJ2-1, with a weak D call TRBD2 (7 bases). The CDR3 loop reads CASSLNGGGAYNEQFF. Here the CDR3 DNA reads TGTGCCAGCAGCTTAAATGGCGGGGGCGCCTACAATGAGCAGTTCTTC.